The 25 T cell receptor beta chains below were found in one sample sequenced in a study of T cell responses to AZD1222 COVID-19 vaccine. Generated by immunoSEQ multiplex PCR, the TCRdb table keeps only in-frame clones and is missing some. The sample records under 130,000 clones, 75% to 90% being singletons. Specimen: peripheral blood, collected on day 0 of AZD1222 vaccination. These receptor sequences come from an adult in good health.

This clone occurred a few times. The chain carries TRBV5-1 and TRBJ2-7; 9 nucleotides match TRBD1. V lost 2 bases to trimming and J lost 4 bases; unmatched junction nucleotides: 4. Germline-derived CDR1 and CDR2 are SGHRS and YFSETQ. The CDR3 runs 14 residues. The CDR3 DNA follows: TGCGCCAGCAGCTTCGGGACAGGGTCATACGAGCAGTACTTC. Amino acids: CASSFGTGSYEQYF.

The gene calls are TRBV6-5 and TRBJ1-2; D gene ambiguous. CDR3 length: 12 residues. Germline values: CDR1 MNHEY, CDR2 SVGAGI. Deletions cut 3 bases from V and 8 bases from J, with 10 bases between. The CDR3 here is CASSYATGGYTF. The DNA of the CDR3 is TGTGCCAGCAGTTATGCCACCGGAGGCTACACCTTC.

V gene TRBV11-2 combines with J gene TRBJ2-7; D remains unclear. The V end was cut by 4 bases, the J end by 3 bases, with 7 bases between. Germline V gene sequence: CDR1 SGHAT, CDR2 FQNNGV. The CDR3 has 12 amino acids. Written as DNA, the CDR3 is TGTGCCAGCAGCTCCGCGTACTACGAGCAGTACTTC. This sequence encodes CASSSAYYEQYF. Variable domain in full (rest from reference TRBV11-2 and TRBJ2-7): EAGVAQSPRYKIIEKRQSVAFWCNPISGHATLYWYQQILGQGPKLLIQFQNNGVVDDSQLPKDRFSAERLKGVDSTLKIQPAKLEDSAVYLCASSSAYYEQYFGPGTRLTVT.

The sample holds one count of this clone. The chain joins TRBV2 to TRBJ2-3; 10 bases agree with TRBD1. CDR3 size: 14 residues. The junction had 6 bases not matched to a gene; V was cut back by 10 bases and J by 2 bases. CDR1 and CDR2 from the germline V gene are SNHLY and FYNNEI. The CDR3 nucleotides read TGTGCCACCCGGACAGGGGGGGTCACAGATACGCAGTATTTT. Its protein is CATRTGGVTDTQYF.

V gene TRBV7-6 combines with J gene TRBJ2-2; D might be TRBD1 or TRBD2, each matching 5 bases. Trimming left V 5 bases short and J 5 bases short, with 18 bases between. Per germline, CDR1 SGHVS and CDR2 FNYEAQ. The CDR3 loop spans 16 amino acids. The CDR3 coding sequence is TGTGCCAGCAGCCTCATCGGAGAGGGGATTACCGGGGAGCTGTTTTTT. Its translation: CASSLIGEGITGELFF.

The rearrangement joins TRBV19 to TRBJ2-3; D perhaps matches TRBD1 (5 bases). The CDR3 is made up of 13 amino acids. Per the germline V gene, CDR1 is LNHDA and CDR2 is SQIVND (reference sequence). V dropped 3 bases and J dropped 4 bases, with 8 bases sitting between them. Here the CDR3 DNA reads TGTGCCAGTAGTATTCAGGGTGCAGATACGCAGTATTTT. It yields the protein CASSIQGADTQYF.

V and J are TRBV28 and TRBJ1-5; 10 nucleotides align to TRBD1. The CDR3 runs 16 residues. The V and J ends lost 6 bases and 3 bases, in that order; junction bases with no gene match: 8. Germline V gene lookup returns CDR1 MDHEN and CDR2 SYDVKM. The CDR3 DNA is TGTGCCAGCAGGAGTATGGGGACAGGGGACAATCAGCCCCAGCATTTT. It yields the protein CASRSMGTGDNQPQHF. Full variable domain (rest looked up from reference TRBV28 and TRBJ1-5): DVKVTQSSRYLVKRTGEKVFLECVQDMDHENMFWYRQDPGLGLRLIYFSYDVKMKEKGDIPEGYSVSREKKERFSLILESASTNQTSMYLCASRSMGTGDNQPQHFGDGTRLSIL.

This clone was found once. The chain is built from TRBV7-2 and TRBJ1-4; 9 bases align to TRBD1. V shed 1 base and J 5 bases; nucleotides not matched to a gene: 8. There are 17 residues in the CDR3. CDR1 is SGHTA and CDR2 is FQGNSA in the germline V gene. CDR3 DNA: TGTGCCAGCAGCTTAGTAACAGGGGGCGCCCAGAATGAAAAACTGTTTTTT. This translates into CASSLVTGGAQNEKLFF.

The J gene is TRBJ1-1, the V gene TRBV12-3 or TRBV12-4, with 7 nucleotides matching TRBD1. This CDR3 is 13 amino acids long. The junction had 7 bases not matched to a gene; V was cut back by 5 bases and J by 7 bases. The CDR3 DNA reads TGTGCCAGCAGTCCCCAAGGGGGCCTTGAAGCTTTCTTT. It encodes CASSPQGGLEAFF.

This clone was detected once. DNA of the CDR3: TGTGCCAGCAGTCCAAGACAGGGGGCTAGGGGTCAGCCCCAGCATTTT. Encoded protein: CASSPRQGARGQPQHF. The chain carries TRBV28 and TRBJ1-5; 10 nucleotides agree with TRBD1. CDR3 length: 16 residues. Trimming at V came to 5 bases and at J to 6 bases, leaving 10 bases not matched to a gene. From germline, CDR1 is MDHEN and CDR2 SYDVKM.

The chain joins TRBV12-3 or TRBV12-4 to TRBJ2-1; no clear D gene. The V end lost 3 bases, the J end lost 9 bases, and 9 bases lay between the germline ends. The CDR3 is made up of 12 amino acids. CDR3 loop: CASSFVSREQFF. The DNA of the CDR3 is TGTGCCAGCAGTTTTGTGTCGCGTGAGCAGTTCTTC.

J is TRBJ1-2 and V is TRBV25-1, with a tentative D call TRBD1 (6 bases). The V and J ends lost 3 bases and 7 bases respectively, with 12 bases between them. From germline, CDR1 is MGHDK and CDR2 SYGVNS. There are 13 residues in the CDR3. The CDR3 loop reads CASSDGAGVGYTF. In DNA, the CDR3 is TGTGCCAGCAGTGACGGGGCAGGGGTTGGCTACACCTTC.

The rearrangement uses TRBV5-1 and TRBJ1-2; D is undetermined. From germline, CDR1 is SGHRS and CDR2 YFSETQ. Trimming removed 3 bases at V and 0 bases at J, with 9 bases between. This CDR3 has 14 amino acids. The CDR3 coding sequence is TGCGCCAGCAGCTCGGGCGGAGCTAACTATGGCTACACCTTC. Its protein product is CASSSGGANYGYTF.

This chain uses TRBV30 with TRBJ2-5, with 7 bases fitting TRBD1. The ends lost 3 bases at V and 0 bases at J; junction bases unmatched: 4. Germline loops: CDR1 GTSNPN, CDR2 SVGIG (reference sequence). The length of the CDR3 is 14 residues. CDR3 residues: CAWRVTGNQETQYF. CDR3 nucleotides: TGTGCCTGGAGGGTGACAGGGAACCAAGAGACCCAGTACTTC.

The CDR3 region has the DNA TGTGCCTGGCAGGAGTACTCTGGAAACACCATATATTTT. Amino acid sequence: CAWQEYSGNTIYF. V usage is TRBV30 and J usage is TRBJ1-3; no clear D. Germline CDR1 reads GTSNPN; CDR2 reads SVGIG (reference sequence). The CDR3 runs 13 residues. Trimming shortened V by 5 bases and J by 0 bases, and 8 bases separated the two germline ends.

V is TRBV28 and J is TRBJ2-4; the D gene is possibly TRBD2 (6 bases). V was clipped by 7 bases and J by 8 bases, with 15 bases between them. Germline CDR1 reads MDHEN; CDR2 reads SYDVKM. The CDR3 sequence is 13 residues long. The CDR3 sequence is CASNTPPGDIQYF. As DNA, the CDR3 is TGTGCCAGCAACACCCCCCCGGGGGACATTCAGTACTTC.

The CDR3 nucleotides read TGTGCCAGCAGCAGGCGACAGGGGAGCACAGATACGCAGTATTTT. Amino acid sequence: CASSRRQGSTDTQYF. The chain links TRBV21-1 to TRBJ2-3; no DNA check was done on the table's D call, TRBD1. TRBV21-1 is a recognized pseudogene. The CDR3 sequence is 15 residues long.

This chain joins TRBV6-1 and TRBJ1-4, with 8 positions matching TRBD1. The germline gives CDR1 MNHNS, CDR2 SASEGT. Trimming cost V 1 base and J 11 bases; bases outside gene matches: 6. The CDR3 is 14 residues long. The chain's CDR3 is CASSEVGTGYKLFF. The CDR3 DNA sequence: TGTGCCAGCAGTGAAGTGGGGACAGGATATAAACTGTTTTTT.

The chain combines TRBV19 with TRBJ1-5; D gene uncertain. The germline gives CDR1 LNHDA, CDR2 SQIVND (reference sequence). V was shortened by 2 bases and J by 0 bases, with 14 bases between the two germline ends. There are 17 residues in the CDR3. The CDR3 reads CASSILGGDDSNQPQHF. For the CDR3, the DNA is TGTGCCAGTAGTATATTGGGAGGAGACGATAGCAATCAGCCCCAGCATTTT.

This chain uses TRBV6-2 or TRBV6-3 with TRBJ2-3; perhaps TRBD1 as D (5 bases). The CDR3 sequence is 14 residues long. The V end was cut by 3 bases, the J end by 1 base, with 8 bases between. Germline V gives CDR1 MNHEY, CDR2 SVGEGT. CDR3: CASSYRGGTDTQYF. The CDR3 DNA is TGTGCCAGCAGTTATAGGGGCGGCACAGATACGCAGTATTTT.

There are a few counts of this clone. The genes are TRBV6-2 or TRBV6-3 and TRBJ2-1; no reliable D call. CDR1 is MNHEY and CDR2 is SVGEGT in the germline V gene. Trimming pared 4 bases from V and 14 bases from J, leaving 18 bases between. There are 13 residues in the CDR3. The CDR3 loop is CASSFPDGPHKFF. The CDR3 bases are TGTGCCAGCAGTTTTCCGGACGGCCCGCACAAGTTCTTC.

This rearrangement joins TRBV5-4 to TRBJ1-2, with TRBD1 matching 10 bases. Trimming cost V 4 bases and J 0 bases; bases outside gene matches: 9. The germline V gene encodes CDR1 SGHNT and CDR2 YYREEE (reference sequence). This CDR3 has 17 residues. The CDR3 nucleotides are TGTGCCAGCAGCATGGGACAGGGGAGTCTTACTAACTATGGCTACACCTTC. This sequence encodes CASSMGQGSLTNYGYTF.

V gene TRBV19 combines with J gene TRBJ2-7, with 7 bases aligning to TRBD1. The CDR3 totals 13 residues. CDR1 is LNHDA and CDR2 is SQIVND in the germline V gene (reference sequence). Unmatched junction bases numbered 2, after V lost 4 bases and J lost 2 bases. CDR3 sequence (DNA): TGTGCCAGTAGTACCACAGGGGCCTACGAGCAGTACTTC. Protein: CASSTTGAYEQYF.

By proportion, this clone is medium-sized. The chain combines TRBV7-6 with TRBJ2-5; D possibly corresponds to TRBD1 (6 bases). CDR3 length: 14 amino acids. The germline V gene encodes CDR1 SGHVS and CDR2 FNYEAQ. Trimming stripped 4 bases from V and 5 bases from J, with 14 bases between. In DNA, the CDR3 is TGTGCCAGCAGCTGGCAACAGGGTTGGGAGACCCAGTACTTC. It yields the protein CASSWQQGWETQYF.

The rearrangement uses TRBV24-1 and TRBJ2-1, with a weak D call TRBD2 (6 bases). The CDR3 contains 12 residues. The germline gives CDR1 KGHDR, CDR2 SFDVKD. The V end lost 8 bases, the J end lost 3 bases, and 7 bases lay between the germline ends. The CDR3 protein is CATNSGYNEQFF. The DNA of the CDR3 is TGTGCCACCAATAGCGGCTACAATGAGCAGTTCTTC.